The clone carrying this TCR beta chain came up once. CDR3 size: 15 residues. Trimming cost V 5 bases and J 0 bases, with 12 bases left between them. Germline loops: CDR1 PRHDT, CDR2 FYEKMQ (reference sequence). This record comes from a study of CD8+ T cells in alopecia areata. Reverse transcribed after extraction, RNA yielded cDNA as the sequencing template. Assay: immunoSEQ multiplex PCR; the TCRdb copy retains only in-frame clones and omits some. This repertoire shows approximately 170,000 clones, around 60% found once; its top ten account for less than 0.8%. Treatment here: oral pan-JAK inhibitor, 5-10 mg twice daily.

This clonotype was obtained from a human donor with alopecia areata. The material sequenced was CD4+ T cells sorted from blood, taken at week 4, from a patient treated with tofacitinib. V is TRBV13 and J is TRBJ2-3; tentatively, D is TRBD1 or TRBD2 (5 bases each). The CDR3, as DNA: TGTGCCAGCAGCCGGCCGGGACGGAGCACAGATACGCAGTATTTT. Translated, it gives CASSRPGRSTDTQYF.